Listed below are T cell receptor beta chains from one sample, sequenced in a study of shared clonotypes between healthy human individuals. Using immunoSEQ multiplex PCR, the repertoire was profiled, and TCRdb retains in-frame clones only, with some absent. The table has a few million clones, more than 80% seen once; the top ten hold approximately 0.4%. Material: naive CD4+ T cells from PBMCs. Receptors were obtained from a man younger than 30 in good health. Some clones in this sample may be carry-over from other donors' samples. Both conserved end residues are part of each CDR3. Each record gives: V gene, clone size, J gene, D gene, CDR3 protein, CDR3 DNA. The D gene is left open where the match is weak. Only part of the rows carry a size: once, few, many, or a class if the clone is expanded.

>TRBV6-5|NA|TRBJ1-4|NA
CASSQRTNEKLFF
TGTGCCAGCAGCCAAAGAACTAATGAAAAACTGTTTTTT
>TRBV7-9|NA|TRBJ2-7|TRBD1
CASGTGTYEQYF
TGTGCCAGCGGGACAGGGACCTACGAGCAGTACTTC
>TRBV28|NA|TRBJ2-3|NA
CASERVDKTDTQYF
TGTGCCTCCGAGCGTGTGGATAAGACAGATACGCAGTATTTT
>TRBV27|NA|TRBJ2-2|NA
CASSTSTTGELFF
TGTGCCAGCAGTACATCAACCACCGGGGAGCTGTTTTTT
>TRBV5-4|once|TRBJ2-1|NA
CASSPNPSQETQFF
TGTGCCAGCAGCCCAAACCCTTCACAGGAGACGCAGTTCTTC
>TRBV5-6|NA|TRBJ1-2|TRBD1
CASSYSGTGDGYTF
TGTGCCAGCAGTTATTCCGGGACAGGGGACGGCTACACCTTC
>TRBV19|NA|TRBJ1-5|TRBD1
CASTATGGTYQPQHF
TGTGCCAGTACCGCGACAGGGGGTACCTATCAGCCCCAGCATTTT
>TRBV6-1|NA|TRBJ2-1|NA
CASSARIENNEQFF
TGTGCCAGCAGTGCCCGGATTGAAAATAATGAGCAGTTCTTC
>TRBV28|NA|TRBJ2-5|TRBD2
CASSPTSVETQYF
TGTGCCAGCAGCCCGACTAGCGTAGAGACCCAGTACTTC
>TRBV19|NA|TRBJ1-1|NA
CASSISSGTEAFF
TGTGCCAGTAGTATTTCGTCGGGCACTGAAGCTTTCTTT
>TRBV5-5|NA|TRBJ1-5|NA
CASSFTPQGGNQPQHF
TGTGCCAGCAGCTTTACCCCGCAGGGTGGCAATCAGCCCCAGCATTTT
>TRBV5-4|NA|TRBJ2-3|NA
CASSFPGRAPVDTQYF
TGTGCCAGCAGCTTCCCCGGGAGAGCGCCTGTAGATACGCAGTATTTT
>TRBV5-1|NA|TRBJ2-1|TRBD2
CASSRDGTSYNEQFF
TGCGCCAGCAGCCGTGACGGGACTAGCTACAATGAGCAGTTCTTC
>TRBV27|NA|TRBJ1-4|TRBD1
CASSPTGSGANEKLFF
TGTGCCAGCAGTCCGACAGGGAGCGGGGCTAATGAAAAACTGTTTTTT
>TRBV28|NA|TRBJ1-3|NA
CASSLGGSGNTIYF
TGTGCCAGCAGTTTAGGTGGTTCCGGAAACACCATATATTTT
>TRBV4-2|NA|TRBJ2-3|NA
CASSQDGRATQYF
TGTGCCAGCAGCCAAGATGGGAGAGCAACGCAGTATTTT
>TRBV4-3|NA|TRBJ1-2|NA
CASSQAVQGINGYTF
TGCGCCAGCAGCCAAGCTGTTCAGGGGATAAATGGCTACACCTTC
>TRBV5-4|NA|TRBJ1-3|NA
CASQINSGNTIYF
TGTGCCAGCCAGATTAACTCTGGAAACACCATATATTTT
>TRBV5-1|NA|TRBJ2-5|NA
CASSLMVTQETQYF
TGCGCCAGCAGCTTGATGGTCACTCAAGAGACCCAGTACTTC
>TRBV18|NA|TRBJ2-7|NA
CASSPGFTYEQYF
TGTGCCAGCTCACCCGGGTTTACCTACGAGCAGTACTTC
>TRBV6-1|NA|TRBJ2-7|NA
CASSEARIPSYEQYF
TGTGCCAGCAGTGAAGCAAGGATCCCCTCCTACGAGCAGTACTTC
>TRBV4-3|NA|TRBJ2-7|NA
CASSQARAGPSYEQYF
TGCGCCAGCAGCCAGGCCCGAGCGGGCCCTTCCTACGAGCAGTACTTC
>TRBV5-4|NA|TRBJ2-1|NA
CASSQSTGDEQFF
TGTGCCAGCAGCCAAAGTACCGGGGATGAGCAGTTCTTC
>TRBV10-3|NA|TRBJ2-5|TRBD2
CAIMGGREETQYF
TGTGCCATCATGGGGGGGAGAGAGGAGACCCAGTACTTC
>TRBV5-1|NA|TRBJ2-7|TRBD2
CASSLGDYYEQYF
TGCGCCAGCAGCCTAGGGGACTATTACGAGCAGTACTTC
>TRBV28|NA|TRBJ2-7|NA
CASTAEYEQYF
TGTGCCAGCACGGCTGAATACGAGCAGTACTTC
>TRBV11-1|NA|TRBJ2-7|TRBD2
CASSLASGKGEQYF
TGTGCCAGCAGCTTGGCTAGCGGGAAGGGCGAGCAGTACTTC
>TRBV18|NA|TRBJ2-5|NA
CASSLPTWTARQETQYF
TGTGCCAGCTCACTACCAACCTGGACAGCCCGACAAGAGACCCAGTACTTC
>TRBV18|NA|TRBJ2-7|TRBD1
CASSPAGQGGAYEQYF
TGTGCCAGCTCACCAGCGGGACAGGGGGGCGCCTACGAGCAGTACTTC
>TRBV2|NA|TRBJ2-7|NA
CASRGGLHREQYF
TGTGCCAGCAGGGGGGGACTGCACCGAGAGCAGTACTTC
>TRBV28|NA|TRBJ1-5|TRBD1
CASRTGGAGNQPQHF
TGTGCCAGCAGGACAGGGGGCGCAGGGAATCAGCCCCAGCATTTT
>TRBV7-9|NA|TRBJ2-3|TRBD1
CASSLWQGVSTDTQYF
TGTGCCAGCAGCTTATGGCAGGGGGTGAGCACAGATACGCAGTATTTT
>TRBV28|NA|TRBJ2-2|NA
CASLTDNTGELFF
TGTGCCAGCCTGACGGACAACACCGGGGAGCTGTTTTTT